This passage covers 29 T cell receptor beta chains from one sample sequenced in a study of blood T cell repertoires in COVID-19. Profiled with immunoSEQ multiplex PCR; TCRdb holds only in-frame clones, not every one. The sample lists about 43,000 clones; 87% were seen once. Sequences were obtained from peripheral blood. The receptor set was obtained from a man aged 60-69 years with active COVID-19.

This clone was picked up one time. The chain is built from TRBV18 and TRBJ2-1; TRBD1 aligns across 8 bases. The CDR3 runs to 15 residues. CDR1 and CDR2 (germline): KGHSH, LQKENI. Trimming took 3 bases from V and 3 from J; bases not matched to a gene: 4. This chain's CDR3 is CASSPGTGDYNEQFF. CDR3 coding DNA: TGTGCCAGCTCACCTGGGACAGGCGACTACAATGAGCAGTTCTTC.

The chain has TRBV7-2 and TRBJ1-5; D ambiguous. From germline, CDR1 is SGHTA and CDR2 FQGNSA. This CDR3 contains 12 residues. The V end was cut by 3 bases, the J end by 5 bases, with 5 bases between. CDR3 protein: CASSFSDQPQHF. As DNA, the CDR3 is TGTGCCAGCAGCTTCAGTGATCAGCCCCAGCATTTT.

For the CDR3, the DNA is TGTGCCAGCAGTTTGTCAGGGGCGCGCGTCTATGGCTACACCTTC. Protein: CASSLSGARVYGYTF. V is TRBV28 and J is TRBJ1-2; D is perhaps TRBD1 (6 bases). Trimming took 3 bases from V and 4 from J, leaving 15 bases between them. The CDR3 runs to 15 residues. The germline CDR1 and CDR2 sequences are MDHEN and SYDVKM.

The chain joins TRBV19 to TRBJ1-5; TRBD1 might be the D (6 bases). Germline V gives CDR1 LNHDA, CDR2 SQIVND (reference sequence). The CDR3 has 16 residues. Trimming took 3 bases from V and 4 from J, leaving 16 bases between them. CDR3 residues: CASSMVGGGSNQPQHF. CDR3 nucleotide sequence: TGTGCCAGTAGTATGGTCGGGGGGGGCAGTAATCAGCCCCAGCATTTT.

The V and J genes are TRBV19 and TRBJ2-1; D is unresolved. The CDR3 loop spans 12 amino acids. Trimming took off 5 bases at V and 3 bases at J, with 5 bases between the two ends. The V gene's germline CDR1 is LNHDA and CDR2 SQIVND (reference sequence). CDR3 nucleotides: TGTGCCAGTAGTGACAACTACAATGAGCAGTTCTTC. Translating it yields CASSDNYNEQFF.

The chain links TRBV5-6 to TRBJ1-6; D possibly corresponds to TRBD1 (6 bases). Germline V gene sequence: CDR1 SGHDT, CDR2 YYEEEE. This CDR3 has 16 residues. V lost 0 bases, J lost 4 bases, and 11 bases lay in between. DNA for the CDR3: TGTGCCAGCAGCTTGGGAGGGGGATCGTATAATTCACCCCTCCACTTT. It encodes CASSLGGGSYNSPLHF.

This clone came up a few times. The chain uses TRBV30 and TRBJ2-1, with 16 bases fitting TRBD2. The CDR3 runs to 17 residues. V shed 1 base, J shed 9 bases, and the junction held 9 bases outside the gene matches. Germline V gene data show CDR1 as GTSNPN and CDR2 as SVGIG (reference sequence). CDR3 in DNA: TGTGCCTGGAGTGCCCATCCGGGACTAGCGGGAGGGATTGAGCAGTTCTTC. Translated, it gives CAWSAHPGLAGGIEQFF.

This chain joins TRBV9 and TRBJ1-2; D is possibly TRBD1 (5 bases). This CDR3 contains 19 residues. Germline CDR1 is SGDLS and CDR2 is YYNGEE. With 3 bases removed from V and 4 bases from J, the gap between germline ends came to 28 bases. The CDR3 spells CASSARVVEGPTEGYGYTF. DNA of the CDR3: TGTGCCAGCAGCGCAAGGGTTGTGGAGGGGCCGACGGAGGGCTATGGCTACACCTTC.

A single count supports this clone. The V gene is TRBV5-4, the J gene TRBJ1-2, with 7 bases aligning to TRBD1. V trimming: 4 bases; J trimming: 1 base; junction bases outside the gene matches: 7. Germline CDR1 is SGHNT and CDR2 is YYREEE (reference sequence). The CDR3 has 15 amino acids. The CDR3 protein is CASSRRGGLNYGYTF. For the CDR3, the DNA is TGTGCCAGCAGCCGGAGAGGGGGCCTTAACTATGGCTACACCTTC. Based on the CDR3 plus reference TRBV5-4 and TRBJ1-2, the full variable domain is ETGVTQSPTHLIKTRGQQVTLRCSSQSGHNTVSWYQQALGQGPQFIFQYYREEENGRGNFPPRFSGLQFPNYSSELNVNALELDDSALYLCASSRRGGLNYGYTFGSGTRLTVV.

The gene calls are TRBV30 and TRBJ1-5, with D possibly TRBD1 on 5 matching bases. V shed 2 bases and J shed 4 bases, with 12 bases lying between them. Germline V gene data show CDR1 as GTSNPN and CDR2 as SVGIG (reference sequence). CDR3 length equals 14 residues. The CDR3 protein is CAWSTGAVNQPQHF. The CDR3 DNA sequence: TGTGCCTGGAGTACTGGGGCAGTTAATCAGCCCCAGCATTTT.

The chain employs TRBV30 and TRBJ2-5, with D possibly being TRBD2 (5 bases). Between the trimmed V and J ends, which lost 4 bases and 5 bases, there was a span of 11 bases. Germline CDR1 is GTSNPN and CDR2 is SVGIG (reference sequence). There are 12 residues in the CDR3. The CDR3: CAWNAPGETQYF. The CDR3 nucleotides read TGTGCCTGGAATGCGCCGGGGGAGACCCAGTACTTC. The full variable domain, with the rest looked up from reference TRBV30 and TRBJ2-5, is SQTIHQWPATLVQPVGSPLSLECTVEGTSNPNLYWYRQAAGRGLQLLFYSVGIGQISSEVPQNLSASRPQDRQFILSSKKLLLSDSGFYLCAWNAPGETQYFGPGTRLLVL.

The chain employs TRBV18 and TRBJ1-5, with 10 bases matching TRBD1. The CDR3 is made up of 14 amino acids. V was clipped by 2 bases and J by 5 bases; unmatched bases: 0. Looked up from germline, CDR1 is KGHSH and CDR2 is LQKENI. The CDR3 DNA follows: TGTGCCAGCTCACCAGGGACAGGGGATCAGCCCCAGCATTTT. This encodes CASSPGTGDQPQHF.

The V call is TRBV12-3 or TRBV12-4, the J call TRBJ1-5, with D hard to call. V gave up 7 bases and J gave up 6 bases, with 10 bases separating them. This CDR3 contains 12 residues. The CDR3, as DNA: TGTGCCAGCACGAGGGAGGCTCAGCCCCAGCATTTT. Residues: CASTREAQPQHF.

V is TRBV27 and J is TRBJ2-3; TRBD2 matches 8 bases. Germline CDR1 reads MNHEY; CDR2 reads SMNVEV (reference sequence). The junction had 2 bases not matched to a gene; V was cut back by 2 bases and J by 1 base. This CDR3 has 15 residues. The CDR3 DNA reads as TGTGCCAGCAGTTTAGGGCGGGGGGGCACAGATACGCAGTATTTT. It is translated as CASSLGRGGTDTQYF.

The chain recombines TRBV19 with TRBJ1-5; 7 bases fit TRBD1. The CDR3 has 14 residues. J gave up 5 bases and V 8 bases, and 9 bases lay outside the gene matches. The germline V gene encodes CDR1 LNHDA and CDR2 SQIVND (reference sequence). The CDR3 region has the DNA TGTGCCAGTCGTAGGGGGCCGATAGATCAGCCCCAGCATTTT. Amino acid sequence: CASRRGPIDQPQHF.

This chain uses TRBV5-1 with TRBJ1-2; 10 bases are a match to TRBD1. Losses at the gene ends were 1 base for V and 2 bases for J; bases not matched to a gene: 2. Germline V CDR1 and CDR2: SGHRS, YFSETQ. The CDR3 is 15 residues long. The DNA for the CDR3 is TGCGCCAGCAGCTTGCCGGGACAGGGGAACTATGGCTACACCTTC. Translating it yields CASSLPGQGNYGYTF. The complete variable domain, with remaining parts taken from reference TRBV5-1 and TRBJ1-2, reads KAGVTQTPRYLIKTRGQQVTLSCSPISGHRSVSWYQQTPGQGLQFLFEYFSETQRNKGNFPGRFSGRQFSNSRSEMNVSTLELGDSALYLCASSLPGQGNYGYTFGSGTRLTVV.

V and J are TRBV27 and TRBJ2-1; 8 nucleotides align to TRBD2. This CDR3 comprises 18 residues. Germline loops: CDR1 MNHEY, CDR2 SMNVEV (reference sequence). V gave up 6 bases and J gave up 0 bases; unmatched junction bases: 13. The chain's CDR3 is CASRVGGGRRSSYNEQFF. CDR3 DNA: TGTGCCAGCAGGGTTGGCGGGGGGCGAAGAAGCTCCTACAATGAGCAGTTCTTC.

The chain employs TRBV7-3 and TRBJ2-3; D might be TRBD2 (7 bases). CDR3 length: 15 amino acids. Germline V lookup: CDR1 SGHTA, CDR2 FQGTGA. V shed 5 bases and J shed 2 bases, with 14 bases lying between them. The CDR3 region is CASSLRGGPTDTQYF. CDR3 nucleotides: TGTGCCAGCAGCCTAAGGGGGGGCCCCACAGATACGCAGTATTTT.

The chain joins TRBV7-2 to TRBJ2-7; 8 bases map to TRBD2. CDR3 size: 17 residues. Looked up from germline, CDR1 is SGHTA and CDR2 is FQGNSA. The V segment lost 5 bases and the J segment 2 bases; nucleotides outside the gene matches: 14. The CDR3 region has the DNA TGTGCCAGCAGCGTACGGGGGGTCGCGGGGGGACCCTACGAGCAGTACTTC. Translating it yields CASSVRGVAGGPYEQYF.

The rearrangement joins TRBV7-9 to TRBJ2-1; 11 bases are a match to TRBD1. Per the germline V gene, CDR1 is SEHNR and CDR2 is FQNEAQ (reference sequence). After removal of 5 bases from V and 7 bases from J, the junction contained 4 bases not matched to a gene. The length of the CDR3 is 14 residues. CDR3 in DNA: TGTGCCAGCAGCCTGGGACAGGGGGGGAATGAGCAGTTCTTC. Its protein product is CASSLGQGGNEQFF. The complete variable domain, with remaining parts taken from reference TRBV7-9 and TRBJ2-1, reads DTGVSQNPRHKITKRGQNVTFRCDPISEHNRLYWYRQTLGQGPEFLTYFQNEAQLEKSRLLSDRFSAERPKGSFSTLEIQRTEQGDSAMYLCASSLGQGGNEQFFGPGTRLTVL.

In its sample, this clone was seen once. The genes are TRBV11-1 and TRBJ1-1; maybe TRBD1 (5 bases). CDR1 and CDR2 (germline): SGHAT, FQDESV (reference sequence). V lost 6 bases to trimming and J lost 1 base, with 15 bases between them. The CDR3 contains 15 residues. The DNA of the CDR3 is TGTGCCAGCAGACCGGACGACAGTAGGAACACTGAAGCTTTCTTT. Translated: CASRPDDSRNTEAFF. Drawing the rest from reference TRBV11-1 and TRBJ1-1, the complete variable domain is EAEVAQSPRYKITEKSQAVAFWCDPISGHATLYWYRQILGQGPELLVQFQDESVVDDSQLPKDRFSAERLKGVDSTLKIQPAELGDSAMYLCASRPDDSRNTEAFFGQGTRLTVV.

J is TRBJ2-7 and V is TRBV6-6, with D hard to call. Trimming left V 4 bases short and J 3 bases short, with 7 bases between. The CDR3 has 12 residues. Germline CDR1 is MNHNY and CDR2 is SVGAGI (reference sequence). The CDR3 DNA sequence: TGTGCCAGCAGTTCAGTAAGCTACGAGCAGTACTTC. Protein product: CASSSVSYEQYF.

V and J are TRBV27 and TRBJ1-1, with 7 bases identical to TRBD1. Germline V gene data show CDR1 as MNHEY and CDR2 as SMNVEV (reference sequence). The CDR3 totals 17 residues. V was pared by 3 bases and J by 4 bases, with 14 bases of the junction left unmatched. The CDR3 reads CASSLSIPGQLGTEAFF. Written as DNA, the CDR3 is TGTGCCAGCAGTTTGAGCATTCCGGGACAGCTAGGCACTGAAGCTTTCTTT.

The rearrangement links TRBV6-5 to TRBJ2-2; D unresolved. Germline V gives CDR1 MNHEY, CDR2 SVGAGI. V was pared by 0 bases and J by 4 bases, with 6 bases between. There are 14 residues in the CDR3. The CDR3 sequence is CASSYSSVTGELFF. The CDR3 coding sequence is TGTGCCAGCAGTTACTCGTCGGTCACCGGGGAGCTGTTTTTT.

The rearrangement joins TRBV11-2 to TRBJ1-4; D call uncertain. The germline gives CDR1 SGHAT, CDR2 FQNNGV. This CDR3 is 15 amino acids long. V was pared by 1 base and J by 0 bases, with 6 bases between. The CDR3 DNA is TGTGCCAGCAGCTTAGCCTCCTCAACTAATGAAAAACTGTTTTTT. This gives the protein CASSLASSTNEKLFF.

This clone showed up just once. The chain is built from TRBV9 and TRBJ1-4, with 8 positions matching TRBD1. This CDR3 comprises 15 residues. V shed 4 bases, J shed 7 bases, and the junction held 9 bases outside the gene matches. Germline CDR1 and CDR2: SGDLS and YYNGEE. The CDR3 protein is CASSSYGQGGEKLFF. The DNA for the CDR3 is TGTGCCAGCAGCTCTTATGGACAGGGTGGTGAAAAACTGTTTTTT.

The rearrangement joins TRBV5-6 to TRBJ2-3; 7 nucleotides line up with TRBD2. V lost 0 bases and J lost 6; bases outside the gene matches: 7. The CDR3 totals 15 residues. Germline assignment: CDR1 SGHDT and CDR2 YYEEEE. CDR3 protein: CASSLETGGADTQYF. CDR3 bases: TGTGCCAGCAGCTTGGAGACGGGGGGAGCTGATACGCAGTATTTT.

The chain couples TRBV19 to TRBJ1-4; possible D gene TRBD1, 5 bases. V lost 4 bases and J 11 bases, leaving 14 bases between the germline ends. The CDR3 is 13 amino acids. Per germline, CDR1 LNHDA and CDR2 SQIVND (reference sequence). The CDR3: CASSNQGSDKLFF. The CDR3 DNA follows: TGTGCCAGTAGTAATCAGGGATCGGACAAACTGTTTTTT.

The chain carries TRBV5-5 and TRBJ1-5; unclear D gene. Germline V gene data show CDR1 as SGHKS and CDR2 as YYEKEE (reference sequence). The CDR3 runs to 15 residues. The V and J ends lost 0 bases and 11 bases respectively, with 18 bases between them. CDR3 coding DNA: TGTGCCAGCAGCTTGGTGACGGGGAGGAGTTGGTCCCAGCATTTT. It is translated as CASSLVTGRSWSQHF.